These T cell receptor beta chains were read from a single sample in a study of blood T cell repertoires in COVID-19. The repertoire was sequenced with immunoSEQ multiplex PCR; TCRdb's copy has only in-frame clones and lacks some. The sample records tens of thousands of clones, around 84% being singletons. Sequencing was carried out using peripheral blood. The receptors come from a man older than 75 with active COVID-19. Each CDR3 is given with its conserved first and last residue. Each record gives: clone size, V gene, D gene, J gene, CDR3 protein, CDR3 DNA. A D gene is named only where the DNA matches it firmly. A row's size may be missing; if present it is once, few, many or a size class.

size: -
V: TRBV5-5
D: TRBD1
J: TRBJ2-7
CDR3: CASSSRGLYNYEQYF
DNA: TGTGCCAGCAGCTCCAGGGGGCTCTACAACTACGAGCAGTACTTC

size: once
V: TRBV7-2
D: -
J: TRBJ2-4
CDR3: CASSLAGPFAGNIQYF
DNA: TGTGCCAGCAGCTTGGCGGGACCATTCGCTGGAAACATTCAGTACTTC

size: few
V: TRBV10-3
D: -
J: TRBJ1-1
CDR3: CAISEDNLNTEAFF
DNA: TGTGCCATCAGTGAAGACAATTTGAACACTGAAGCTTTCTTT

size: -
V: TRBV28
D: -
J: TRBJ1-2
CDR3: CASTLAGGEGYTF
DNA: TGTGCCAGTACGCTCGCGGGTGGCGAGGGCTACACCTTC

size: -
V: TRBV3-1/TRBV3-2
D: -
J: TRBJ2-4
CDR3: CASSPGGLKNIQYF
DNA: TGTGCCAGCAGCCCCGGCGGGCTCAAAAACATTCAGTACTTC

size: once
V: TRBV24-1
D: TRBD2
J: TRBJ2-1
CDR3: CATSAPAGEREQFF
DNA: TGTGCCACCAGTGCCCCAGCGGGAGAACGGGAGCAGTTCTTC

size: -
V: TRBV5-1
D: TRBD2
J: TRBJ2-3
CDR3: CASSLGASGRLSDTQYF
DNA: TGCGCCAGCAGCCTGGGGGCTAGCGGGAGACTTTCAGATACGCAGTATTTT

size: -
V: TRBV5-1
D: -
J: TRBJ2-3
CDR3: CASSRSTSADTQYF
DNA: TGCGCCAGCTCCCGCAGTACCTCAGCAGATACGCAGTATTTT

size: -
V: TRBV5-1
D: -
J: TRBJ2-5
CDR3: CASSFWGGETQYF
DNA: TGCGCCAGCAGCTTTTGGGGAGGAGAGACCCAGTACTTC

size: -
V: TRBV18
D: TRBD1
J: TRBJ2-2
CDR3: CASSPTGIGELFF
DNA: TGTGCCAGCTCACCGACAGGGATAGGGGAGCTGTTTTTT

size: -
V: TRBV24-1
D: -
J: TRBJ1-2
CDR3: CATSDIQGNGYTF
DNA: TGTGCCACCAGTGATATACAGGGAAATGGCTACACCTTC

size: -
V: TRBV23-1
D: -
J: TRBJ2-1
CDR3: CASSHPAWFLGPIFGDLNEQFF
DNA: TGCGCCAGCAGTCACCCGGCTTGGTTCTTAGGTCCAATTTTCGGGGATCTGAATGAGCAGTTCTTC

size: once
V: TRBV28
D: -
J: TRBJ1-5
CDR3: CASSQTVGSYNQPQHF
DNA: TGTGCCAGCAGCCAAACAGTAGGCTCTTACAATCAGCCCCAGCATTTT

size: -
V: TRBV5-1
D: TRBD1
J: TRBJ1-1
CDR3: CASSLVGQSNTEAFF
DNA: TGCGCCAGCAGCTTGGTGGGACAGTCGAACACTGAAGCTTTCTTT

size: -
V: TRBV6-5
D: -
J: TRBJ1-1
CDR3: CASISGVGTEAFF
DNA: TGTGCCAGCATCTCAGGGGTGGGCACTGAAGCTTTCTTT

size: -
V: TRBV6-5
D: TRBD1
J: TRBJ2-1
CDR3: CASNMAGQVGEQFF
DNA: TGTGCCAGCAACATGGCTGGACAGGTGGGTGAGCAGTTCTTC

size: -
V: TRBV11-2
D: -
J: TRBJ1-6
CDR3: CASSPPGSVSSPLHF
DNA: TGTGCCAGCAGCCCACCCGGCAGCGTCTCGTCACCCCTCCACTTT

size: -
V: TRBV7-9
D: -
J: TRBJ1-4
CDR3: CASSFRGRDEKLFF
DNA: TGTGCCAGCAGCTTTAGGGGCAGGGATGAAAAACTGTTTTTT

size: -
V: TRBV27
D: -
J: TRBJ2-3
CDR3: CASGSSVDTQYF
DNA: TGTGCCAGCGGCAGTTCTGTAGATACGCAGTATTTT

size: -
V: TRBV30
D: -
J: TRBJ2-5
CDR3: CAWSIKGTETQYF
DNA: TGTGCCTGGAGTATTAAGGGGACTGAGACCCAGTACTTC

size: -
V: TRBV7-8
D: TRBD1
J: TRBJ2-7
CDR3: CASSDRDSRPYEQYF
DNA: TGTGCCAGCAGCGACCGGGACAGTCGGCCCTACGAGCAGTACTTC

size: -
V: TRBV19
D: -
J: TRBJ2-3
CDR3: CASTPWGHSADTQYF
DNA: TGTGCCAGTACCCCGTGGGGACACTCGGCAGATACGCAGTATTTT

size: -
V: TRBV19
D: -
J: TRBJ1-4
CDR3: CASSTSLNEKLFF
DNA: TGTGCCAGTAGTACCTCTCTGAATGAAAAACTGTTTTTT

size: -
V: TRBV19
D: TRBD2
J: TRBJ2-1
CDR3: CASSIGFSGENNEQFF
DNA: TGTGCCAGTAGTATAGGGTTCAGCGGGGAAAACAATGAGCAGTTCTTC

size: -
V: TRBV19
D: TRBD1
J: TRBJ1-2
CDR3: CASSRGQGNNYGYTF
DNA: TGTGCCAGTAGCCGCGGACAGGGGAATAACTATGGCTACACCTTC

size: -
V: TRBV4-1
D: TRBD1
J: TRBJ2-5
CDR3: CASSQAKTGSLRETQYF
DNA: TGCGCCAGCAGCCAAGCAAAGACAGGGTCTTTAAGAGAGACCCAGTACTTC